The TCR beta chain described here comes from a study of cytomegalovirus exposure and HLA in healthy donors. The wider study: A later analysis reported the same platform for the 110 or so validation repertoires and the 666 first-cohort repertoires. Study conclusions and caveats: Researchers catalogued roughly 150 TCR beta chains as cytomegalovirus-associated. Within the approximately 130 validation repertoires, first-cohort TCR clusters tended to co-occur, according to a later analysis. Per published reports, the classifier diagnosed cytomegalovirus status with high specificity and sensitivity.

Of note for this clone: Its antigen is unidentified.

Measured with immunoSEQ multiplex PCR; TCRdb has only the in-frame clones, and not every one. The sample lists roughly 120,000 clones, about 84% occurring once. The sequence was collected from a man younger than 35 in good health and CMV-seronegative. Sequences were obtained from PBMCs.

The CDR3 region is CAITRDTNLYEQYF. The CDR3 DNA is TGTGCCATCACCCGGGACACCAACCTCTACGAGCAGTACTTC. This sequence joins TRBV10-3 and TRBJ2-7; possibly TRBD1 for D (6 bases). This CDR3 region has 14 residues. Trimming left V 7 bases short and J 3 bases short, with 16 bases between. Germline CDR1 reads ENHRY; CDR2 reads SYGVKD.